These 18 T cell receptor beta chains originate from one sample sequenced in a study of blood T cell repertoires in COVID-19. Here immunoSEQ multiplex PCR was the method, and the copy in TCRdb shows in-frame clones only, minus some. The repertoire has some 350,000 clones, roughly 86% of them found once; the top ten carry just under 7.5%. Sequencing input: peripheral blood. The receptors originated from a woman in her 70s with COVID-19, enrolled during active disease.

The chain has TRBV28 and TRBJ2-7; D possibly corresponds to TRBD2 (7 bases). CDR1 is MDHEN and CDR2 is SYDVKM in the germline V gene. This CDR3 is 14 amino acids long. Trimming cost V 3 bases and J 3 bases, with 12 bases left between them. In nucleotides, the CDR3 is TGTGCCAGCAGTTTGGGGCGGGGGCTCTACGAGCAGTACTTC. It is translated as CASSLGRGLYEQYF.

J is TRBJ1-5 and V is TRBV18; the D gene is possibly TRBD1 (6 bases). Germline V CDR1 and CDR2: KGHSH, LQKENI. This CDR3 has 14 amino acids. V lost 3 bases and J lost 7, with 13 bases in between. DNA for the CDR3: TGTGCCAGCTCACCGGCGGGGGGGGCACAGCCCCAGCATTTT. Translating gives CASSPAGGAQPQHF. Looking up the rest from reference TRBV18 and TRBJ1-5 gives the full variable domain: NAGVMQNPRHLVRRRGQEARLRCSPMKGHSHVYWYRQLPEEGLKFMVYLQKENIIDESGMPKERFSAEFPKEGPSILRIQQVVRGDSAAYFCASSPAGGAQPQHFGDGTRLSIL.

This chain uses TRBV19 with TRBJ1-3; 8 nucleotides match TRBD1. In germline, CDR1 is LNHDA, CDR2 SQIVND (reference sequence). J gave up 1 base and V 10 bases, and 9 bases lay outside the gene matches. This CDR3 contains 15 residues. The CDR3 DNA is TGTGCCACGAGCGGGACAGGAGATTCTGGAAACACCATATATTTT. Protein sequence: CATSGTGDSGNTIYF.

This chain connects TRBV10-3 to TRBJ2-5; 9 bases match TRBD2. CDR1 is ENHRY, CDR2 SYGVKD, per germline. V was clipped by 6 bases and J by 12 bases; unmatched bases: 11. The CDR3 has 13 amino acids. The CDR3 nucleotides read TGTGCCATCAGCAACCCGACTTCTAGCGGGAAGTACTTC. This encodes CAISNPTSSGKYF.

This rearrangement joins TRBV5-1 to TRBJ2-2, with 10 bases fitting TRBD1. CDR3 length equals 15 residues. Trimming cost V 4 bases and J 6 bases; bases outside gene matches: 6. Germline V gene lookup returns CDR1 SGHRS and CDR2 YFSETQ. The CDR3 reads CASSPGQGKAGELFF. The CDR3 region has the DNA TGCGCCAGCAGCCCGGGACAGGGGAAAGCCGGGGAGCTGTTTTTT.

CDR3 region: CASGLAWATVGYGYTF. The CDR3 bases are TGTGCTAGTGGTTTGGCATGGGCTACAGTGGGCTATGGCTACACCTTC. The rearrangement joins TRBV12-5 to TRBJ1-2, with D unresolved. CDR1 is LGHNT and CDR2 is FRNRAP in the germline V gene. The CDR3 consists of 16 residues. Trimming removed 1 base from V and 4 bases from J, with 16 bases in between. Supplemented by reference TRBV12-5 and TRBJ1-2, the full variable domain reads DARVTQTPRHKVTEMGQEVTMRCQPILGHNTVFWYRQTMMQGLELLAYFRNRAPLDDSGMPKDRFSAEMPDATLATLKIQPSEPRDSAVYFCASGLAWATVGYGYTFGSGTRLTVV.

The V and J genes are TRBV2 and TRBJ1-2, with 12 bases fitting TRBD1. CDR1 and CDR2 (germline): SNHLY, FYNNEI. The CDR3 loop spans 14 amino acids. Trimming took 4 bases from V and 8 from J; bases not matched to a gene: 5. This CDR3 reads CASSGDRGLRGYTF. The CDR3 DNA sequence: TGTGCCAGCAGTGGGGACAGGGGGCTTAGGGGCTACACCTTC.

The rearrangement joins TRBV11-2 to TRBJ1-3; D ambiguous. Trimming removed 3 bases at V and 3 bases at J, with 6 bases between. This CDR3 is 13 amino acids long. Germline V CDR1 and CDR2: SGHAT, FQNNGV. CDR3 sequence (DNA): TGTGCCAGCAGCTTGGGCAGTGGAAACACCATATATTTT. Translation gives CASSLGSGNTIYF.

This clone was counted once. CDR3 DNA: TGTGCCAGCAGTGAAAATTACCAGGGTGGTTCACCCCTCCACTTT. Encoded protein: CASSENYQGGSPLHF. This chain uses TRBV2 with TRBJ1-6; a possible D gene is TRBD1 (5 bases). Trimming left V 2 bases short and J 9 bases short, with 14 bases between. The length of the CDR3 is 15 residues. Looked up from germline, CDR1 is SNHLY and CDR2 is FYNNEI.

The V gene is TRBV7-2, the J gene TRBJ1-2; possible D gene TRBD1, 6 bases. The CDR3 length is 13 residues. V was cut by 6 bases and J by 6 bases, with 14 bases left in between. CDR1 is SGHTA, CDR2 FQGNSA, per germline. CDR3: CASRQQGVDGYTF. Here the CDR3 DNA reads TGTGCCAGCAGACAACAGGGAGTGGATGGCTACACCTTC.

This clone was seen only once. This rearrangement joins TRBV24-1 to TRBJ2-4, with TRBD1 matching 10 bases. The junction had 4 bases not matched to a gene; V was cut back by 3 bases and J by 9 bases. The CDR3 sequence is 14 residues long. Germline V gene sequence: CDR1 KGHDR, CDR2 SFDVKD. This CDR3 is CATSDGTGVAIQYF. CDR3 DNA: TGTGCCACCAGTGATGGGACAGGGGTCGCCATTCAGTACTTC.

The chain links TRBV12-2 to TRBJ1-2; the DNA was not compared with TRBD1, the D call given in the table. TRBV12-2 is assigned pseudogene status. CDR3 length: 17 amino acids. The CDR3, as DNA: TGTGCAAGTCGCTGGGGGCAGCAGGCCATTCTTAACTATGGCTACACCTTC. Translating it yields CASRWGQQAILNYGYTF.

This chain connects TRBV6-6 to TRBJ2-2, with 10 positions matching TRBD2. V lost 2 bases to trimming and J lost 8 bases; unmatched junction nucleotides: 5. This CDR3 is built from 15 residues. From germline, CDR1 is MNHNY and CDR2 SVGAGI (reference sequence). CDR3 sequence reads: CASSYGLAGAGELFF. The DNA for the CDR3 is TGTGCCAGCAGTTACGGGCTAGCGGGGGCGGGGGAGCTGTTTTTT.

This chain links TRBV7-9 with TRBJ1-1; perhaps TRBD1 as D (6 bases). The CDR3 totals 14 residues. Trimming took off 1 base at V and 0 bases at J, with 6 bases between the two ends. Germline values: CDR1 SEHNR, CDR2 FQNEAQ (reference sequence). CDR3: CASSLGQVNTEAFF. DNA of the CDR3: TGTGCCAGCAGCTTAGGACAGGTGAACACTGAAGCTTTCTTT.

The chain uses TRBV19 and TRBJ1-5, with D hard to call. The CDR3 spans 16 residues. Trimming stripped 3 bases from V and 0 bases from J, with 12 bases between. Germline V CDR1 and CDR2: LNHDA, SQIVND (reference sequence). The CDR3 DNA is TGTGCCAGTAGTATTAGCGGCGTCTATAGCAATCAGCCCCAGCATTTT. It codes for CASSISGVYSNQPQHF.

This rearrangement joins TRBV5-1 to TRBJ1-5, with unresolved D. CDR3 size: 13 residues. With 3 bases removed from V and 5 bases from J, the gap between germline ends came to 9 bases. Germline V lookup: CDR1 SGHRS, CDR2 YFSETQ. CDR3 residues: CASSSGIDQPQHF. DNA of the CDR3: TGCGCCAGCAGCTCAGGAATTGATCAGCCCCAGCATTTT.

This clone has just one count. The CDR3 loop reads CASSLRQGGTEAFF. In nucleotides, the CDR3 is TGTGCCAGCAGCTTACGGCAGGGGGGCACTGAAGCTTTCTTT. V usage is TRBV7-2 and J usage is TRBJ1-1; 7 nucleotides align to TRBD1. Trimming at V came to 2 bases and at J to 4 bases, leaving 4 bases not matched to a gene. Germline assignment: CDR1 SGHTA and CDR2 FQGNSA. The CDR3 contains 14 residues.

J is TRBJ1-1 and V is TRBV2; D might be TRBD1 (5 bases). Germline V gene sequence: CDR1 SNHLY, CDR2 FYNNEI. The CDR3 extends over 14 amino acids. Trimming cost V 7 bases and J 5 bases, with 17 bases left between them. Written as DNA, the CDR3 is TGTGCCAGCAAAGCGTCGACTCGGGGGACTGAAGCTTTCTTT. Encoded protein: CASKASTRGTEAFF.